This entry concerns a single T cell receptor (beta chain). This sample is part of a study of T cell changes during pregnancy in multiple sclerosis. The method was immunoSEQ multiplex PCR; TCRdb's version includes in-frame clones alone and lacks a portion of them. The sample includes 130,000 or so clones, about 93% of them seen just once. The germline CDR1 and CDR2 sequences are GTSNPN and SVGIG (reference sequence). The germline V and J ends were trimmed by 5 bases and 1 base, with 9 bases remaining between them. The CDR3 runs 13 residues. The origin of this receptor is a female donor with multiple sclerosis, enrolled in a pregnancy study. The sample here was peripheral blood, taken before pregnancy. The rearrangement links TRBV30 to TRBJ1-5; D remains ambiguous. The CDR3 DNA is TGTGCCTGGGGCCGACTGAGCAATCAGCCCCAGCATTTT. Protein: CAWGRLSNQPQHF. Complete variable domain (other parts from reference TRBV30 and TRBJ1-5): SQTIHQWPATLVQPVGSPLSLECTVEGTSNPNLYWYRQAAGRGLQLLFYSVGIGQISSEVPQNLSASRPQDRQFILSSKKLLLSDSGFYLCAWGRLSNQPQHFGDGTRLSIL.